This TCR beta chain was profiled in a study of human T cells and chemical hapten exposure. Study-wide results and caveats: Every donor had alopecia, and their immune response may therefore differ from healthy people's.

Described time point: patch test 3, about 24 weeks after DPC sensitization. Treatment indicated: therapeutic diphenylcyclopropenone sensitization with weekly scalp DPC. Germline CDR1 is MRHNA and CDR2 is SNTAGT. Trimming cost V 2 bases and J 7 bases; bases outside gene matches: 8. The length of the CDR3 is 15 residues. The table lists this clonotype with a few counts. Its antigen is not known. MiXCR, run by TCRdb on the RACE reads, gives a single entry per CDR3 protein. Of tens of thousands of distinct CDR3 sequences in the sample, roughly 13% were seen once. Sample: whole blood, taken in connection with sensitization to the hapten diphenylcyclopropenone (DPC). The origin of this receptor is a woman between 50 and 59 years old with alopecia areata. Some clones in this sample may be carry-over from other donors' samples. V and J are TRBV6-4 and TRBJ2-1, with 7 positions matching TRBD2. The CDR3 here is CASSDSGGSWNEQFF. The DNA for the CDR3 is TGTGCCAGCAGTGACAGTGGCGGGAGTTGGAATGAGCAGTTCTTC.